This T cell receptor (beta chain) stems from a study of shared clonotypes between healthy human individuals. The study's findings and limits: Rarefaction showed that sequencing of sorted subsets was incomplete (despite large depth).

Template for every sorted-subset replicate PCR totaled 150 to 250 ng DNA, some 30,000 T cell genomes. TCRdb keeps only in-frame clones here, not all; method: immunoSEQ multiplex PCR. The sample includes some 1,100,000 clones, 75% to 80% seen only once; the top ten take 0.4% to 0.55%. A remark on this clone: Its antigen is not identified.

It was into CD45RA+ naive and CD45RA-negative memory subsets that the CD4+ cells were split. CDR3 length: 15 residues. Germline-derived CDR1 and CDR2 are SGHKS and YYEKEE (reference sequence). Trimming cost V 0 bases and J 5 bases, with 15 bases left between them. The sequence was collected from a man younger than 35 in good health. Some clones in this sample may be carry-over from other donors' samples. Material for sequencing was memory CD4+ T cells from PBMCs. Indicated subset: CD45RA-negative fraction. V gene TRBV5-5 combines with J gene TRBJ2-7; maybe TRBD2 (6 bases). CDR3 protein: CASSLAPGETHEQYF. The CDR3 region has the DNA TGTGCCAGCAGCTTGGCCCCGGGAGAAACGCACGAGCAGTACTTC. The entire variable domain, with the rest obtained from reference TRBV5-5 and TRBJ2-7, is as follows: DAGVTQSPTHLIKTRGQQVTLRCSPISGHKSVSWYQQVLGQGPQFIFQYYEKEERGRGNFPDRFSARQFPNYSSELNVNALLLGDSALYLCASSLAPGETHEQYFGPGTRLTVT.